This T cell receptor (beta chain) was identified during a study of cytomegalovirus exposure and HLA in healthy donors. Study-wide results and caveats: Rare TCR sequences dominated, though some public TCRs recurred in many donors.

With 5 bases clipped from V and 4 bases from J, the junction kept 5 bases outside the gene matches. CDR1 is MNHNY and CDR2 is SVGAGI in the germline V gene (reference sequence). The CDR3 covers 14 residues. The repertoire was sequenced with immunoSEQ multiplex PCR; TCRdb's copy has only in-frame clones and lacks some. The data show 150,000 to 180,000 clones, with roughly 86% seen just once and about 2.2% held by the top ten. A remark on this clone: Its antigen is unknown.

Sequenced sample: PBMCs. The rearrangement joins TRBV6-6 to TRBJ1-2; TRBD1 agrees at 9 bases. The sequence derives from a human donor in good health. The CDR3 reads CASSTGTGTYGYTF. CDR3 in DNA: TGTGCCAGCAGTACCGGGACAGGGACCTATGGCTACACCTTC.